These 3 T cell receptor beta chains came from one sample sequenced in a study of blood T cell repertoires in COVID-19. Libraries were prepared by immunoSEQ multiplex PCR; TCRdb keeps only in-frame clonotypes and omits some of them. The top ten hold over 15% of the sample, which has fewer than 150,000 clones, roughly 80% seen once. Sequencing was done on a sample of peripheral blood. These receptors were obtained from a woman between 45 and 60 years old with acute or convalescent COVID-19.

This clone appeared once. The chain uses TRBV30 and TRBJ2-3; 10 bases map to TRBD2. J gave up 2 bases and V 2 bases, and 19 bases lay outside the gene matches. The CDR3 length is 20 residues. Per the germline V gene, CDR1 is GTSNPN and CDR2 is SVGIG (reference sequence). The CDR3 coding sequence is TGTGCCTGGAGTAATCTAATCCCCTCCACTAGCGGGGATATCACAGATACGCAGTATTTT. It is translated as CAWSNLIPSTSGDITDTQYF.

This clone showed up just once. One junction end disagrees with the germline gene, perhaps due to a read error. The CDR3 region is CASSDWDSPSDGYTF. The CDR3 bases are TGTGCCAGCAGCGACTGGGACAGCCCGTCGGATGGCTACACCTTC. This rearrangement joins TRBV6-4 to TRBJ1-2; 7 bases fit TRBD1. The CDR3 runs 15 residues. Germline loops: CDR1 MRHNA, CDR2 SNTAGT.

This clone turned up a few times. Different DNA sequences within this sample yield the same CDR3. V is TRBV7-7 and J is TRBJ2-3; TRBD2 might be the D (6 bases). The CDR3 runs 16 residues. V lost 1 base and J 0 bases, leaving 11 bases between the germline ends. Germline-derived CDR1 and CDR2 are SSHAT and FNYEAQ (reference sequence). The CDR3: CASSLGRGASTDTQYF. For the CDR3, the DNA is TGTGCCAGCAGCTTAGGGCGGGGTGCTAGCACAGATACGCAGTATTTT.